This T cell receptor (beta chain) was sequenced during a study of sequential checkpoint blockade in melanoma. Treatment denoted: randomized to nivolumab then ipilimumab (arm A) or the reverse (arm B). Trimming shortened V by 5 bases and J by 2 bases, and 10 bases separated the two germline ends. The germline CDR1 and CDR2 sequences are SEHNR and FQNEAQ (reference sequence). This CDR3 is built from 13 residues. Sequencing was performed with immunoSEQ multiplex PCR; in TCRdb, only in-frame clones are kept and a portion is missing. The sample has over 25,000 clones; 82% are singletons. This receptor was identified in a human donor with melanoma. J is TRBJ2-7 and V is TRBV7-9; D may be TRBD2 (6 bases). The sample consisted of CD8+ T cells sorted from blood (inferred from file names), taken from a patient given nivolumab and ipilimumab in sequence. CDR3 in DNA: TGTGCCAGCAGCCCCCCGGGGGCCTACGAGCAGTACTTC. Its translation: CASSPPGAYEQYF.